These 23 T cell receptor beta chains were sequenced from one sample in a study of PD-1 blockade in classical Hodgkin lymphoma (dated by TCRdb to about 2020). Explained via the paper, the time point label denotes: cycle 4 day 1 (C4D1), after six to seven weeks of nivolumab. Every trial patient had relapsed following autologous stem cell transplantation, and prior brentuximab vedotin exposure was what differed among cohorts A, B and C. CD8+ T cells were purified from thawed PBMCs by magnetic negative selection with a Miltenyi CD8+ T cell isolation kit. The library was obtained by the immunoSEQ multiplex PCR assay. TCRdb holds this immuneACCESS table with in-frame rearrangements only. Some clones are missing; in checked studies, unresolved V genes explain under half, and the rest has no known cause. The sample includes about 9,900 clones, with around 70% observed a single time. The ten largest account for roughly 10% of the sample.

The specimen comprised CD8+ T cells from blood, sampled before the fourth cycle of nivolumab. The source of these receptors is a human donor with classical Hodgkin lymphoma.

The chain couples TRBV10-2 to TRBJ2-1; perhaps D is TRBD1 or TRBD2 (6 bases each). The CDR3 totals 15 residues. Germline V gives CDR1 WSHSY, CDR2 SAAADI. The V end lost 5 bases, the J end lost 6 bases, and 17 bases lay between the germline ends. The CDR3 nucleotides are TGCGCCAGCAGTTTAATTGGGGGGCTACTCAATGAGCAGTTCTTC. Amino acids: CASSLIGGLLNEQFF.

This clone was seen a handful of times. The rearrangement links TRBV27 to TRBJ2-1; D not resolved. Germline V gives CDR1 MNHEY, CDR2 SMNVEV (reference sequence). The CDR3 runs to 13 residues. V was trimmed by 3 bases and J by 3 bases, leaving 6 bases between them. DNA for the CDR3: TGTGCCAGCAGTTTTGCACTCTACAATGAGCAGTTCTTC. This codes for CASSFALYNEQFF.

The chain combines TRBV4-3 with TRBJ2-3; D might be TRBD2 (7 bases). The V end lost 0 bases, the J end lost 3 bases, and 16 bases lay between the germline ends. The length of the CDR3 is 17 residues. CDR1 LGHNA and CDR2 YSLEER come from the germline V gene. The CDR3 loop reads CASSQEGWGGRTDTQYF. The DNA of the CDR3 is TGCGCCAGCAGCCAAGAAGGGTGGGGGGGCCGGACAGATACGCAGTATTTT.

The rearrangement joins TRBV6-6 to TRBJ1-1; possible D gene TRBD1, 6 bases. Germline V gene sequence: CDR1 MNHNY, CDR2 SVGAGI (reference sequence). There are 13 residues in the CDR3. The V gene lost 6 bases and the J gene lost 4 bases, with 12 bases spanning the gap. This chain's CDR3 is CASSNRGGTEAFF. CDR3 nucleotide sequence: TGTGCCAGCAGCAACAGAGGGGGCACTGAAGCTTTCTTT.

The rearrangement links TRBV5-1 to TRBJ2-1, with a tentative D call TRBD2 (5 bases). The CDR3 extends over 12 amino acids. Trimming cost V 0 bases and J 9 bases, with 7 bases left between them. The germline gives CDR1 SGHRS, CDR2 YFSETQ. The CDR3 here is CASSLGGSEQFF. CDR3 sequence (DNA): TGCGCCAGCAGCTTGGGTGGGAGTGAGCAGTTCTTC.

Worth noting for this clone: Germline is not matched at one junction end, which may reflect a read error. The chain couples TRBV30 to TRBJ2-3; maybe TRBD2 (5 bases). Germline CDR1 and CDR2: GTSNPN and SVGIG (reference sequence). CDR3 length: 14 residues. CDR3 sequence reads: CAWSVLGSKDTQYF. The CDR3 region has the DNA TGTGCCTGGAGTGTACTGGGGAGCAAAGATACGCAGTATTTT.

This sequence joins TRBV6-6 and TRBJ2-7; 7 bases match TRBD2. Per the germline V gene, CDR1 is MNHNY and CDR2 is SVGAGI (reference sequence). The trim removed 3 bases at V and 1 base at J, leaving 9 bases unmatched. CDR3 size: 16 residues. The CDR3, as DNA: TGTGCCAGCAGTTATCTGGCTAGCGGTCCGTCCTACGAGCAGTACTTC. This gives the protein CASSYLASGPSYEQYF.

The chain links TRBV19 to TRBJ2-7; possible D gene TRBD2, 6 bases. The germline CDR1 and CDR2 sequences are LNHDA and SQIVND (reference sequence). V gave up 3 bases and J gave up 1 base, with 7 bases separating them. This CDR3 is built from 13 residues. The CDR3 loop reads CASSMEGSYEQYF. CDR3 nucleotide sequence: TGTGCCAGTAGTATGGAGGGGTCCTACGAGCAGTACTTC. Drawing the rest from reference TRBV19 and TRBJ2-7, the complete variable domain is DGGITQSPKYLFRKEGQNVTLSCEQNLNHDAMYWYRQDPGQGLRLIYYSQIVNDFQKGDIAEGYSVSREKKESFPLTVTSAQKNPTAFYLCASSMEGSYEQYFGPGTRLTVT.

The chain joins TRBV30 to TRBJ1-1, with no clear D. Looked up from germline, CDR1 is GTSNPN and CDR2 is SVGIG (reference sequence). CDR3 length: 13 amino acids. V lost 0 bases and J 5 bases, leaving 10 bases between the germline ends. The CDR3: CAWSVQGWTEAFF. For the CDR3, the DNA is TGTGCCTGGAGTGTACAAGGATGGACTGAAGCTTTCTTT.

The V and J genes are TRBV11-2 and TRBJ1-2; 10 bases match TRBD1. J was trimmed by 3 bases and V by 2 bases; bases with no gene match: 15. The V gene's germline CDR1 is SGHAT and CDR2 FQNNGV. The CDR3 totals 19 residues. The CDR3 loop reads CASSLFPDRGRRLHYGYTF. Written as DNA, the CDR3 is TGTGCCAGCAGCTTATTTCCGGACAGGGGGAGGCGTCTGCACTATGGCTACACCTTC.

The V call is TRBV6-4, the J call TRBJ1-2; D might be TRBD1 (5 bases). Between the trimmed V and J ends, which lost 10 bases and 3 bases, there was a span of 15 bases. Germline CDR1 reads MRHNA; CDR2 reads SNTAGT. The CDR3 loop spans 13 amino acids. The CDR3: CAITPGRDYGYTF. CDR3 in DNA: TGTGCCATAACTCCGGGACGGGACTATGGCTACACCTTC.

This chain connects TRBV7-8 to TRBJ1-2, with D tentatively TRBD1 (5 bases). The V gene lost 6 bases and the J gene lost 4 bases, with 18 bases spanning the gap. Per the germline V gene, CDR1 is SGHVS and CDR2 is FQNEAQ. The length of the CDR3 is 15 residues. Written as DNA, the CDR3 is TGTGCCAGCAGGCCCGGGACCCTCCTGGGCTATGGCTACACCTTC. Its protein product is CASRPGTLLGYGYTF.

V and J are TRBV7-9 and TRBJ1-6, with D unresolved. The germline gives CDR1 SEHNR, CDR2 FQNEAQ (reference sequence). The V end was cut by 4 bases, the J end by 2 bases, with 0 bases between. The length of the CDR3 is 12 residues. In nucleotides, the CDR3 is TGTGCCAGCAGCTCCTATAATTCACCCCTCCACTTT. It encodes CASSSYNSPLHF.

The chain links TRBV5-1 to TRBJ1-1, with unresolved D. With 0 bases removed from V and 1 base from J, the gap between germline ends came to 16 bases. This CDR3 contains 17 residues. The germline gives CDR1 SGHRS, CDR2 YFSETQ. The CDR3 DNA reads TGCGCCAGCAGCTTGGGTCGGCCTTACGGAGGGAACACTGAAGCTTTCTTT. Encoded protein: CASSLGRPYGGNTEAFF.

The CDR3 loop is CATSRARGTEAFF. CDR3 sequence (DNA): TGTGCCACCAGCAGAGCCAGGGGCACTGAAGCTTTCTTT. The rearrangement joins TRBV15 to TRBJ1-1, with D possibly being TRBD1 (6 bases). Germline V gives CDR1 LNHNV, CDR2 YYDKDF (reference sequence). The germline V and J ends were trimmed by 1 base and 4 bases, with 7 bases remaining between them. The CDR3 spans 13 residues.

This chain links TRBV29-1 with TRBJ2-7; 11 positions match TRBD2. Per the germline V gene, CDR1 is SQVTM and CDR2 is ANQGSEA. V dropped 7 bases and J dropped 1; count of bases not matched to a gene: 9. This CDR3 comprises 15 residues. As DNA, the CDR3 is TGCAGCGCTCTGACTAGCGGGGTTGGGTCCTACGAGCAGTACTTC. It translates to CSALTSGVGSYEQYF.

The chain carries TRBV9 and TRBJ2-1; D possibly corresponds to TRBD2 (6 bases). The CDR3 loop spans 17 amino acids. Trimming took 1 base from V and 2 from J, leaving 16 bases between them. The V gene's germline CDR1 is SGDLS and CDR2 YYNGEE. The CDR3 sequence is CASSVPTAGTPYNEQFF. The CDR3 DNA is TGTGCCAGCAGCGTACCGACCGCCGGGACTCCCTACAATGAGCAGTTCTTC.

This clone was found a few times. The CDR3 DNA is TGTGCCACTAAACAGGGAAACACTGAAGCTTTCTTT. Residues: CATKQGNTEAFF. The V call is TRBV15, the J call TRBJ1-1; tentatively, D is TRBD1 (6 bases). Germline assignment: CDR1 LNHNV and CDR2 YYDKDF (reference sequence). Trimming stripped 9 bases from V and 2 bases from J, with 10 bases between. This CDR3 region has 12 residues.

This clone was seen a handful of times. This chain links TRBV29-1 with TRBJ2-1, with D perhaps being TRBD1 or TRBD2 (5 bases each). The CDR3 extends over 11 amino acids. Germline CDR1 SQVTM, CDR2 ANQGSEA. Trimming stripped 4 bases from V and 6 bases from J, with 7 bases between. CDR3 amino acids: CSVGGANEQFF. The CDR3 DNA sequence: TGCAGCGTTGGAGGGGCCAATGAGCAGTTCTTC.

The rearrangement uses TRBV28 and TRBJ1-5; TRBD1 might be the D (5 bases). This CDR3 is 15 amino acids long. Trimming left V 6 bases short and J 5 bases short, with 17 bases between. Germline CDR1 and CDR2: MDHEN and SYDVKM. The CDR3 here is CASRPDTSGHQPQHF. DNA of the CDR3: TGTGCCAGCAGGCCTGACACATCGGGGCATCAGCCCCAGCATTTT.

The chain is built from TRBV5-1 and TRBJ2-7; maybe TRBD1 (6 bases). Germline V gives CDR1 SGHRS, CDR2 YFSETQ. CDR3 size: 13 residues. Trimming pared 4 bases from V and 5 bases from J, leaving 13 bases between. CDR3 region: CASSVQGFNEQYF. CDR3 coding DNA: TGCGCCAGCAGCGTACAGGGTTTCAACGAGCAGTACTTC.

The chain recombines TRBV27 with TRBJ2-7, with 12 positions matching TRBD2. The CDR3 is 14 residues long. CDR1 and CDR2 (germline): MNHEY, SMNVEV (reference sequence). V shed 5 bases, J shed 5 bases, and the junction held 4 bases outside the gene matches. The CDR3 coding sequence is TGTGCCAGCAGTCCCCGACTAGCGGGGGACGAGCAGTACTTC. Its translation: CASSPRLAGDEQYF.

In DNA form, the CDR3 reads TGTGCCAGCAGTCAGGGAGGGGAAATGAGTGAGCAGTTCTTC. Residues: CASSQGGEMSEQFF. The V gene is TRBV6-5, the J gene TRBJ2-1; TRBD2 matches 7 bases. The germline CDR1 and CDR2 sequences are MNHEY and SVGAGI. The CDR3 is made up of 14 amino acids. J lost 9 bases, V lost 5 bases, and 10 bases had no gene match.